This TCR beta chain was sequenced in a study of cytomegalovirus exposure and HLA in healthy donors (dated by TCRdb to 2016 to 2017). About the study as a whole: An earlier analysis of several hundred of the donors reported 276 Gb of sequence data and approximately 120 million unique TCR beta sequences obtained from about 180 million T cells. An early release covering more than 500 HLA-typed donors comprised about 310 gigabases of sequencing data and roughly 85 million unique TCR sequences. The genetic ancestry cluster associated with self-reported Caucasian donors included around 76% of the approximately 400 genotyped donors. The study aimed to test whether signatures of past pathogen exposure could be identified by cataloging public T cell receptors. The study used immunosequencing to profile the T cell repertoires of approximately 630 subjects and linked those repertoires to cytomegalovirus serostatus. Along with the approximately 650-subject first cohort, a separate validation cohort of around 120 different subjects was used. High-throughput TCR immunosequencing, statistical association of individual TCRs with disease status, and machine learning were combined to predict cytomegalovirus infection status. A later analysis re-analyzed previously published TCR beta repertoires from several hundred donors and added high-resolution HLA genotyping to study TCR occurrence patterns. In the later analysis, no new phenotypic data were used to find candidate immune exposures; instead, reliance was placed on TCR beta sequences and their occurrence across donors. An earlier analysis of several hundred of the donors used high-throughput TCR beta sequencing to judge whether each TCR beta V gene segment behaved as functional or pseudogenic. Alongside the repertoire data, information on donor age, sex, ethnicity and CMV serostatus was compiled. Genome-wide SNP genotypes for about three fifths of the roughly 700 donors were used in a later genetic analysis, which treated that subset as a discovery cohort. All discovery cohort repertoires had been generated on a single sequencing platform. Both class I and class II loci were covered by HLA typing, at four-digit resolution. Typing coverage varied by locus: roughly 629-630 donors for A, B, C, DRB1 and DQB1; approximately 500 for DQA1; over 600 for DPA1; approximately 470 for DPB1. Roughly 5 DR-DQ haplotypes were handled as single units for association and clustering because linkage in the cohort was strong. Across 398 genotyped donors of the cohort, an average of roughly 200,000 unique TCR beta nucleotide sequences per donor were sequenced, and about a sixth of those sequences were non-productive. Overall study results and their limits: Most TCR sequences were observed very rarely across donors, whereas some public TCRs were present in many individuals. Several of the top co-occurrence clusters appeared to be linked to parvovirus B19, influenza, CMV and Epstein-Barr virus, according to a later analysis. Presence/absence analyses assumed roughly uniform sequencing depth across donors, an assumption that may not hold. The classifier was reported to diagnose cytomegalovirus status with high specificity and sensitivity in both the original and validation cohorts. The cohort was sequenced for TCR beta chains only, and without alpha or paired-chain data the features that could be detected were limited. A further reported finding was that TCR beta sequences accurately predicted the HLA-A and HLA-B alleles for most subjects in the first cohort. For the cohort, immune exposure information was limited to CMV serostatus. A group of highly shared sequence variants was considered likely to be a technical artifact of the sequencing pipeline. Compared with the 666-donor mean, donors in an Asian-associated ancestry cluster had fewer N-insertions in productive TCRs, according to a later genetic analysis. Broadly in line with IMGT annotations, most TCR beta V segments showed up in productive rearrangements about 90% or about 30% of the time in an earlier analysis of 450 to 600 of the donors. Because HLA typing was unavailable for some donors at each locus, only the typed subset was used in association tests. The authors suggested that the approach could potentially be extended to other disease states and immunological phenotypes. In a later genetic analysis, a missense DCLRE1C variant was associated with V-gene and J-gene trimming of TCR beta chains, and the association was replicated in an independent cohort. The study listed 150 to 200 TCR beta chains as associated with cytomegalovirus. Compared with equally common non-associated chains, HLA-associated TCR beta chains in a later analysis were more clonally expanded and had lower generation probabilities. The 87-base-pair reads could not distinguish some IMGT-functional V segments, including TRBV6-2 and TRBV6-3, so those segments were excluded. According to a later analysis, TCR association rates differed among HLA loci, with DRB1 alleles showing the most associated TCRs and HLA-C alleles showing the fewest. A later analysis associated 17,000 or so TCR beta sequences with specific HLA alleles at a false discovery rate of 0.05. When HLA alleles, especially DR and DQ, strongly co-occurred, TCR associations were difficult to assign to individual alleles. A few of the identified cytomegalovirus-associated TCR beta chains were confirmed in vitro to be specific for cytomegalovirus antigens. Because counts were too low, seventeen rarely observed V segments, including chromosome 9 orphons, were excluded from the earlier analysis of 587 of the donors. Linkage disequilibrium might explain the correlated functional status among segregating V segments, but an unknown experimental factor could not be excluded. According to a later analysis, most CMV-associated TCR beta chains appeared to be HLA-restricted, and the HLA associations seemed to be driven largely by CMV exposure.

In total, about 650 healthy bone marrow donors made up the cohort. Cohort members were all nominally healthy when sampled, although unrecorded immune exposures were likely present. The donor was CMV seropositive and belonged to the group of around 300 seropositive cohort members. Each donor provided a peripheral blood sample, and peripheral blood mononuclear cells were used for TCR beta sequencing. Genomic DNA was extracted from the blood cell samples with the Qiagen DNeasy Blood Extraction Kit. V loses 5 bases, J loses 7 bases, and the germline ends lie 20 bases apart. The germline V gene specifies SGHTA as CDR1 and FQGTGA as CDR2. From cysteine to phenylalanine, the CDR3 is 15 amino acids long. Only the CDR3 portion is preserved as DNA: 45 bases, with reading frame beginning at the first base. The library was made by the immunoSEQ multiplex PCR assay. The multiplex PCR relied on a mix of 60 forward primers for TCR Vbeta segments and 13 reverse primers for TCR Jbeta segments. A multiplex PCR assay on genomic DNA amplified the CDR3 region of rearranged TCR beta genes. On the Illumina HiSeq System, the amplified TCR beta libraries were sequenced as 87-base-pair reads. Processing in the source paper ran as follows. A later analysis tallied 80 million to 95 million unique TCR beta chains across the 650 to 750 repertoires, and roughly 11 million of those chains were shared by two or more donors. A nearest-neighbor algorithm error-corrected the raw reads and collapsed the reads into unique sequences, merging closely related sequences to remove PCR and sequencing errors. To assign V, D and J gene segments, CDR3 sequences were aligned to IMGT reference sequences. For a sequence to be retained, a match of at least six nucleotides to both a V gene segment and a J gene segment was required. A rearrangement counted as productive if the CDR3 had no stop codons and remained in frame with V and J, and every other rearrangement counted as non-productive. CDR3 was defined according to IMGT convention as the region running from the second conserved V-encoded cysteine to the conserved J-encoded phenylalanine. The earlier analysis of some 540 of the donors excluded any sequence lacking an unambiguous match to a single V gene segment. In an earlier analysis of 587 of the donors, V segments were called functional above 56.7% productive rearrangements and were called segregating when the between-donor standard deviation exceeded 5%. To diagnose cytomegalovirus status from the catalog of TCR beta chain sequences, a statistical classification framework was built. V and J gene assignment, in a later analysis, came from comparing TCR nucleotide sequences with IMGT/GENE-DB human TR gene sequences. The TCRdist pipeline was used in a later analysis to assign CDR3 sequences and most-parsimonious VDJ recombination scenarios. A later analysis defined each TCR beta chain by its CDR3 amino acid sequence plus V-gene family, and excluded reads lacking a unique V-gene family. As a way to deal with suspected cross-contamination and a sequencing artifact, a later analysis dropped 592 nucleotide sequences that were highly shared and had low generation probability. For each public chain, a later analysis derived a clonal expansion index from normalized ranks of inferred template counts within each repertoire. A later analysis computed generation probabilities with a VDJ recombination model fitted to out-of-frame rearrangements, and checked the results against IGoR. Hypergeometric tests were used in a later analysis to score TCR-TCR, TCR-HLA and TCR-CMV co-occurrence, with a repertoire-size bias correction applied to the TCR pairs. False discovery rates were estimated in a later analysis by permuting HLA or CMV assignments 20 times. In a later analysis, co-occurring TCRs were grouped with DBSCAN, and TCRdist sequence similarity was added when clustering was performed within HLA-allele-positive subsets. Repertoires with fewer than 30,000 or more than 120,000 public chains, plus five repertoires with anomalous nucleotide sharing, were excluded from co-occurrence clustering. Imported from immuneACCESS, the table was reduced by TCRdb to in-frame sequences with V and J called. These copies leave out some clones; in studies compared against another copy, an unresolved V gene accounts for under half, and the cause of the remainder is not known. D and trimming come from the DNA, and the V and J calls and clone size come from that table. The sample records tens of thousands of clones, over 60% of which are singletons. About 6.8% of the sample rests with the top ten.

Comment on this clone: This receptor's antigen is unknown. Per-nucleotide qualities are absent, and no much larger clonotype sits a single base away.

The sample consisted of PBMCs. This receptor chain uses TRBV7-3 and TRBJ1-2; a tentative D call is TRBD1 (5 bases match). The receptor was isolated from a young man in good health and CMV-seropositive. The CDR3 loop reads CASSPGGGAQIGYTF. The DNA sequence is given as TGTGCCAGCAGCCCCGGGGGAGGGGCTCAGATTGGCTACACCTTC.